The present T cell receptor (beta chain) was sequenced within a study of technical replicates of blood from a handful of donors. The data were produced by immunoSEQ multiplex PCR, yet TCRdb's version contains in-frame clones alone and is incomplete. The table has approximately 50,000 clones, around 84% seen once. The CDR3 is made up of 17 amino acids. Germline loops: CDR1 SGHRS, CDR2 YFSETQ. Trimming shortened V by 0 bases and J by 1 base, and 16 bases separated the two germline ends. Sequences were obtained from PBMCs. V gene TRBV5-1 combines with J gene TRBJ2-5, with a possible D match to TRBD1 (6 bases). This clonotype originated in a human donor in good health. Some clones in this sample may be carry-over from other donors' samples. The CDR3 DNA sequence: TGCGCCAGCAGCTTGGTCCCGCTGACAGGTTCCCAAGAGACCCAGTACTTC. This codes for CASSLVPLTGSQETQYF.